This passage covers 21 T cell receptor beta chains from one sample sequenced in a study of cytomegalovirus exposure and HLA in healthy donors (dated by TCRdb to the late 2010s). The library was built by means of the immunoSEQ multiplex PCR assay. The multiplex PCR relied on a mix of 60 forward primers for TCR Vbeta segments and 13 reverse primers for TCR Jbeta segments. TCRdb holds this immuneACCESS table with in-frame rearrangements only. Some clones are missing; in checked studies, unresolved V genes explain under half, and the rest has no known cause. The sample includes roughly 100,000 clones, with roughly four fifths observed a single time. The ten largest clones add up to roughly 1.6% of the sample. Source material: PBMCs. The receptors were sampled from a man between 50 and 59 years old in good health and CMV-seronegative.

This clone occurred a few times. The V and J genes are TRBV28 and TRBJ1-5; TRBD1 might be the D (5 bases). CDR3 length equals 18 residues. Per germline, CDR1 MDHEN and CDR2 SYDVKM. Between the trimmed V and J ends, which lost 2 bases and 1 base, there was a span of 18 bases. The CDR3 DNA reads as TGTGCCAGCAGTTTAGCTGGCAGGGCTGGACGGAGCAATCAGCCCCAGCATTTT. Residues: CASSLAGRAGRSNQPQHF.

The chain links TRBV5-4 to TRBJ2-6; D call uncertain. The germline gives CDR1 SGHNT, CDR2 YYREEE (reference sequence). The CDR3 has 14 amino acids. Trimming cost V 3 bases and J 2 bases, with 6 bases left between them. The CDR3 DNA sequence: TGTGCCAGCAGCTATCCTCCTGGGGCCAACGTCCTGACTTTC. This gives the protein CASSYPPGANVLTF.

This sequence joins TRBV7-6 and TRBJ1-1; D not resolved. The CDR3 is 13 amino acids. The germline V and J ends were trimmed by 1 base and 5 bases, with 8 bases remaining between them. Germline assignment: CDR1 SGHVS and CDR2 FNYEAQ. The DNA for the CDR3 is TGTGCCAGCAGCTTAGGGGCGGGAACTGAAGCTTTCTTT. This encodes CASSLGAGTEAFF. The full variable domain, in which reference TRBV7-6 and TRBJ1-1 provide the parts outside the CDR3, is GAGVSQSPRYKVTKRGQDVALRCDPISGHVSLYWYRQALGQGPEFLTYFNYEAQQDKSGLPNDRFSAERPEGSISTLTIQRTEQRDSAMYRCASSLGAGTEAFFGQGTRLTVV.

The gene calls are TRBV6-1 and TRBJ2-5, with 9 bases matching TRBD2. Germline loops: CDR1 MNHNS, CDR2 SASEGT. The V segment lost 6 bases and the J segment 5 bases; nucleotides outside the gene matches: 10. CDR3 length: 15 amino acids. Here the CDR3 reads CASRMAGGGWETQYF. Written as DNA, the CDR3 is TGTGCCAGCAGGATGGCGGGGGGGGGTTGGGAGACCCAGTACTTC.

This chain links TRBV5-4 with TRBJ1-5; tentative D call: TRBD1 (6 bases). The V end was cut by 0 bases, the J end by 7 bases, with 8 bases between. The CDR3 has 13 residues. Germline V gives CDR1 SGHNT, CDR2 YYREEE (reference sequence). Here the CDR3 DNA reads TGTGCCAGCAGCTTGGACAGGGAACAGCCCCAGCATTTT. Encoded protein: CASSLDREQPQHF. The entire variable domain, with the rest obtained from reference TRBV5-4 and TRBJ1-5, is as follows: ETGVTQSPTHLIKTRGQQVTLRCSSQSGHNTVSWYQQALGQGPQFIFQYYREEENGRGNFPPRFSGLQFPNYSSELNVNALELDDSALYLCASSLDREQPQHFGDGTRLSIL.

The chain combines TRBV7-3 with TRBJ2-2; possibly TRBD1 for D (7 bases). The CDR3 covers 16 residues. The germline V gene has CDR1 SGHTA and CDR2 FQGTGA. V was pared by 1 base and J by 4 bases, with 13 bases between. The CDR3 sequence is CASSLISQGGTGELFF. CDR3 coding DNA: TGTGCCAGCAGCTTAATCTCGCAGGGGGGCACCGGGGAGCTGTTTTTT.

About this clone itself: This CDR3 is missing its conserved last phenylalanine or tryptophan, likely due to a read error. The V call is TRBV5-1, the J call TRBJ2-3; a possible D gene is TRBD2 (5 bases). CDR1 and CDR2 (germline): SGHRS, YFSETQ. This CDR3 has 15 amino acids. Deletions cut 7 bases from V and 2 bases from J, with 17 bases between. This CDR3 reads CASSREGSTTDTQYL. The DNA of the CDR3 is TGCGCCAGCTCCCGGGAAGGATCGACCACAGATACGCAGTATCTT.

This clone was counted a few times. The chain combines TRBV6-1 with TRBJ2-1, with D possibly being TRBD1 (5 bases). Looked up from germline, CDR1 is MNHNS and CDR2 is SASEGT. The CDR3 runs 15 residues. With 7 bases removed from V and 2 bases from J, the gap between germline ends came to 15 bases. CDR3 sequence: CASKLGAVAYNEQFF. DNA of the CDR3: TGTGCCAGCAAATTAGGGGCGGTAGCCTACAATGAGCAGTTCTTC.

V is TRBV6-6 and J is TRBJ2-1, with 10 bases lining up with TRBD1. With V trimmed by 6 bases and J by 10 bases, 15 bases remained unmatched. This CDR3 contains 16 residues. Per germline, CDR1 MNHNY and CDR2 SVGAGI (reference sequence). CDR3 sequence reads: CASSPRTGQGPWEQFF. CDR3 bases: TGTGCCAGCAGCCCCAGGACGGGACAGGGGCCCTGGGAGCAGTTCTTC.

The V gene is TRBV6-6, the J gene TRBJ2-1, with D possibly being TRBD1 (6 bases). Between the trimmed V and J ends, which lost 5 bases and 15 bases, there was a span of 17 bases. The CDR3 sequence is 12 residues long. Germline V gene sequence: CDR1 MNHNY, CDR2 SVGAGI (reference sequence). The CDR3 region has the DNA TGTGCCAGCAGTCAACTTCGGGACATTCCGTTCTTC. This codes for CASSQLRDIPFF.

The chain combines TRBV6-5 with TRBJ1-1; no definite D call. This CDR3 comprises 15 residues. Germline CDR1 reads MNHEY; CDR2 reads SVGAGI. V was pared by 2 bases and J by 1 base, with 11 bases between. For the CDR3, the DNA is TGTGCCAGCAGTTACAGTTGGGAGGCGAACACTGAAGCTTTCTTT. Its protein product is CASSYSWEANTEAFF.

The chain has TRBV7-2 and TRBJ2-7, with TRBD2 as a possible D gene (6 bases). CDR1 is SGHTA and CDR2 is FQGNSA in the germline V gene. The CDR3 covers 14 residues. CDR3 DNA sequence: TGTGCTTTCGTGGGGGGTCGGACCAACTACGAGCAGTACTTC. It translates to CAFVGGRTNYEQYF.

V and J are TRBV30 and TRBJ1-6; the match to TRBD1 covers 9 bases. This CDR3 contains 14 residues. Per the germline V gene, CDR1 is GTSNPN and CDR2 is SVGIG (reference sequence). V trimming: 3 bases; J trimming: 9 bases; junction bases outside the gene matches: 6. The CDR3 here is CAWRRTGEGSPLHF. CDR3 coding DNA: TGTGCCTGGAGGAGGACAGGGGAGGGTTCACCCCTCCACTTT.

The rearrangement uses TRBV5-6 and TRBJ1-1, with D perhaps TRBD1 (5 bases). Trimming left V 2 bases short and J 10 bases short, with 15 bases between. Looked up from germline, CDR1 is SGHDT and CDR2 is YYEEEE. The CDR3 is 13 residues long. In DNA, the CDR3 is TGTGCCAGCAGCTTCGAAAAGGGGACTCGAGCTTTCTTT. Encoded protein: CASSFEKGTRAFF.

J is TRBJ2-2 and V is TRBV19, with D maybe TRBD2 (5 bases). In germline, CDR1 is LNHDA, CDR2 SQIVND (reference sequence). The CDR3 totals 16 residues. V lost 6 bases and J 6 bases, leaving 20 bases between the germline ends. CDR3: CASSLWGEWGAGELFF. The CDR3 nucleotides read TGTGCCAGTAGCCTCTGGGGAGAGTGGGGAGCCGGGGAGCTGTTTTTT.

V usage is TRBV5-4 and J usage is TRBJ1-1, with D hard to call. Germline V CDR1 and CDR2: SGHNT, YYREEE (reference sequence). The V end lost 0 bases, the J end lost 1 base, and 10 bases lay between the germline ends. This CDR3 has 15 residues. In nucleotides, the CDR3 is TGTGCCAGCAGCTTGGTTGGCGGTCCGAACACTGAAGCTTTCTTT. Translated: CASSLVGGPNTEAFF.

V gene TRBV28 combines with J gene TRBJ1-5, with D perhaps TRBD1 (5 bases). Deletions cut 4 bases from V and 9 bases from J, with 16 bases between. CDR1 is MDHEN and CDR2 is SYDVKM in the germline V gene. This CDR3 has 14 residues. CDR3 sequence: CASSSDSTGGPQHF. The DNA for the CDR3 is TGTGCCAGCAGTTCGGATTCGACCGGGGGGCCCCAGCATTTT.

The chain has TRBV6-6 and TRBJ1-6, with 8 bases aligning to TRBD1. The CDR3 contains 14 residues. CDR1 MNHNY and CDR2 SVGAGI come from the germline V gene (reference sequence). The ends lost 6 bases at V and 8 bases at J; junction bases unmatched: 6. The CDR3: CASRTGQGDSPLHF. The CDR3 nucleotides are TGTGCCAGCAGAACCGGACAGGGCGATTCACCCCTCCACTTT.

The chain recombines TRBV25-1 with TRBJ1-6; possible D gene TRBD1, 6 bases. From germline, CDR1 is MGHDK and CDR2 SYGVNS. V dropped 4 bases and J dropped 8 bases, with 12 bases sitting between them. The CDR3 consists of 14 residues. Here the CDR3 DNA reads TGTGCCAGCAGTGTGCAGGGGCATCATTCACCCCTCCACTTT. It is translated as CASSVQGHHSPLHF.

The chain links TRBV6-5 to TRBJ1-6; D ambiguous. There are 12 residues in the CDR3. Germline-derived CDR1 and CDR2 are MNHEY and SVGAGI. The germline V and J ends were trimmed by 2 bases and 9 bases, with 5 bases remaining between them. As DNA, the CDR3 is TGTGCCAGCAGTTACCCGAGTTCACCCCTCCACTTT. This translates into CASSYPSSPLHF.

The chain has TRBV7-2 and TRBJ1-6; possible D gene TRBD1, 5 bases. The length of the CDR3 is 14 residues. Trimming left V 1 base short and J 8 bases short, with 9 bases between. The germline V gene has CDR1 SGHTA and CDR2 FQGNSA. The CDR3: CASSLVGADSPLHF. The CDR3, as DNA: TGTGCCAGCAGCTTAGTAGGGGCTGATTCACCCCTCCACTTT.